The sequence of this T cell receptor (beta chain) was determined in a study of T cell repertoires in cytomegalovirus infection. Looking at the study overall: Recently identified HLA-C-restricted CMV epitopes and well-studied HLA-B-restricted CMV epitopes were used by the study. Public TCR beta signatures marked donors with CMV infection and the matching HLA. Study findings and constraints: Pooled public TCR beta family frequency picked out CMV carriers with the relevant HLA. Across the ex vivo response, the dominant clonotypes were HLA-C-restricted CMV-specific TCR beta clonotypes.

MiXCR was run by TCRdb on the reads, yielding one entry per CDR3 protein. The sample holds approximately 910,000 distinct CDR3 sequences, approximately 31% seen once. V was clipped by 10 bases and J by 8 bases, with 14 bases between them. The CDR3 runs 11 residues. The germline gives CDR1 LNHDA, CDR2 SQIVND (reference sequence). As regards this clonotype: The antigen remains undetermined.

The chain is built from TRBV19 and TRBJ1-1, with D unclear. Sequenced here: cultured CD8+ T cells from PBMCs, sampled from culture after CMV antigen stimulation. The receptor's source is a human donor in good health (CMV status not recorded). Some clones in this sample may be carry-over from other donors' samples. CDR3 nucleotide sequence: TGTGCCACCTCGGTGGGTAGCGAAGCTTTCTTT. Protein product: CATSVGSEAFF.